The clone carrying this T cell receptor beta chain was counted many times. Its specificity is unknown. These data originate in a study of molecular identifiers for immune sequencing clone quantification. Naive CD8 T cells, phenotype CD8+CD4-CCR7+CD45RA+, were sorted. General observations from the study: Underestimated sizes of highly expanded clones could result from identical TCR molecules that share a barcode.

Bulk libraries came from a prior protocol with listed TCR primers. TCRdb re-derived calls from the PCR reads in MiXCR, one entry per CDR3 protein. This sample carries around 320,000 distinct CDR3 sequences, roughly 23% of them seen once, and the ten largest clones take 0.65% to 0.95%. Sequencing was done on a sample of naive CD8+ T cells from blood, with Jurkat cell RNA spiked in. Subset denoted: FACS-sorted CD8+CD4-CCR7+CD45RA+ naive T cells. The receptor was derived from a human donor in good health. Some libraries in this study had Jurkat cell RNA spiked in.

The chain's CDR3 is CASSSPPEVEQFF. The DNA for the CDR3 is TGTGCCAGCAGCTCCCCCCCCGAGGTTGAGCAGTTCTTC. This chain joins TRBV7-2 and TRBJ2-1; D remains ambiguous. CDR3 length: 13 residues. Germline values: CDR1 SGHTA, CDR2 FQGNSA. Trimming shortened V by 4 bases and J by 9 bases, and 13 bases separated the two germline ends.